Shown below are 30 T cell receptor beta chains from a single sample sequenced in a study of shared clonotypes between healthy human individuals. TCRdb's copy holds only in-frame clones and misses some; the assay was immunoSEQ multiplex PCR. This sample has some 900,000 clones, with roughly 72% found just once. Sequenced material: memory CD4+ T cells sorted from blood. The subset was: CD45RA-negative fraction. All receptors derive from a young man in good health.

This clone was observed a single time. The V call is TRBV7-6, the J call TRBJ2-3; D uncertain. CDR3 length equals 14 residues. V gave up 4 bases and J gave up 4 bases, with 12 bases separating them. Germline V lookup: CDR1 SGHVS, CDR2 FNYEAQ. The CDR3 loop is CASSYPLLPDTQYF. The CDR3 DNA follows: TGTGCCAGCAGCTATCCGTTATTACCAGATACGCAGTATTTT.

J is TRBJ2-7 and V is TRBV6-6; 8 positions agree with TRBD2. CDR1 and CDR2 from the germline V gene are MNHNY and SVGAGI (reference sequence). This CDR3 has 14 amino acids. Trimming took 4 bases from V and 3 from J; bases not matched to a gene: 5. This CDR3 is CASSLSGGNYEQYF. CDR3 nucleotide sequence: TGTGCCAGCAGTTTGAGCGGGGGAAACTACGAGCAGTACTTC.

This clone came up many times. The chain employs TRBV30 and TRBJ1-3; tentatively, D is TRBD1 (5 bases). Trimming removed 3 bases from V and 3 bases from J, with 18 bases in between. The CDR3 loop spans 16 amino acids. Germline CDR1 is GTSNPN and CDR2 is SVGIG (reference sequence). CDR3 sequence reads: CAWRVGLGTGGNTIYF. The CDR3 DNA sequence: TGTGCCTGGAGAGTGGGTCTGGGGACGGGTGGAAACACCATATATTTT.

This clone was counted a few times. The chain links TRBV11-2 to TRBJ2-5; maybe TRBD1 (5 bases). Germline CDR1 is SGHAT and CDR2 is FQNNGV. The V end lost 0 bases, the J end lost 1 base, and 9 bases lay between the germline ends. CDR3 size: 15 residues. CDR3 DNA sequence: TGTGCCAGCAGCTTAGACAGGGCATCCCAAGAGACCCAGTACTTC. This codes for CASSLDRASQETQYF.

The J gene is TRBJ2-3, the V gene TRBV6-1; either TRBD1 or TRBD2 may supply D (5 bases each). CDR3 size: 14 residues. Trimming shortened V by 7 bases and J by 2 bases, and 13 bases separated the two germline ends. CDR1 is MNHNS, CDR2 SASEGT, per germline. The CDR3 DNA reads TGTGCCAGCAAAACCGGGACGGCCACAGATACGCAGTATTTT. Translation gives CASKTGTATDTQYF.

As for this clone: This specimen includes other DNA sequences encoding the same CDR3. The chain employs TRBV7-8 and TRBJ2-5; D is possibly TRBD2 (6 bases). Trimming took off 0 bases at V and 4 bases at J, with 6 bases between the two ends. The CDR3 runs to 13 residues. The germline V gene has CDR1 SGHVS and CDR2 FQNEAQ. This chain's CDR3 is CASSLAGGETQYF. In nucleotides, the CDR3 is TGTGCCAGCAGCTTAGCGGGGGGAGAGACCCAGTACTTC.

The chain uses TRBV2 and TRBJ1-5; tentatively, D is TRBD1 (5 bases). The germline CDR1 and CDR2 sequences are SNHLY and FYNNEI. V lost 2 bases, J lost 4 bases, and 12 bases lay in between. The CDR3 consists of 15 residues. In DNA form, the CDR3 reads TGTGCCAGCAGTGAACAGGGCGTTAAGAATCAGCCCCAGCATTTT. Its protein is CASSEQGVKNQPQHF.

The chain recombines TRBV10-3 with TRBJ2-7; TRBD2 agrees at 8 bases. V shed 4 bases, J shed 5 bases, and the junction held 10 bases outside the gene matches. The CDR3 is 15 amino acids. Germline V CDR1 and CDR2: ENHRY, SYGVKD. CDR3 region: CAISVGAGGGDEQYF. The CDR3 region has the DNA TGTGCCATCAGTGTTGGGGCGGGAGGAGGCGACGAGCAGTACTTC.

This clone was seen ten or more times. The chain combines TRBV6-1 with TRBJ1-3; the D is unclear. Germline CDR1 reads MNHNS; CDR2 reads SASEGT. Trimming took 1 base from V and 0 from J, leaving 7 bases between them. The CDR3 is made up of 15 amino acids. CDR3 DNA: TGTGCCAGCAGTGAAGTCATCTCCTCTGGAAACACCATATATTTT. Its protein is CASSEVISSGNTIYF.

This chain links TRBV6-1 with TRBJ2-3; D may match TRBD1 or TRBD2 (5 bases each). CDR1 MNHNS and CDR2 SASEGT come from the germline V gene. CDR3 length: 13 amino acids. The V gene lost 2 bases and the J gene lost 7 bases, with 10 bases spanning the gap. This chain's CDR3 is CASSEWDGYTQYF. In DNA, the CDR3 is TGTGCCAGCAGTGAATGGGACGGCTATACGCAGTATTTT.

The V call is TRBV12-5, the J call TRBJ1-1, with 10 bases identical to TRBD1. CDR3 length: 15 amino acids. J lost 7 bases, V lost 1 base, and 6 bases had no gene match. The V gene's germline CDR1 is LGHNT and CDR2 FRNRAP. CDR3 sequence: CASGLATGGASEAFF. DNA for the CDR3: TGTGCTAGTGGTTTGGCGACAGGGGGCGCGAGTGAAGCTTTCTTT.

The rearrangement links TRBV6-1 to TRBJ2-7; TRBD1 agrees at 10 bases. The germline CDR1 and CDR2 sequences are MNHNS and SASEGT. This CDR3 comprises 17 residues. J was trimmed by 5 bases and V by 4 bases; bases with no gene match: 14. The CDR3 spells CASSGEGTGTGDHEQYF. The CDR3, as DNA: TGTGCCAGCAGTGGCGAAGGGACCGGGACAGGGGATCACGAGCAGTACTTC.

The chain links TRBV27 to TRBJ2-3; 7 bases fit TRBD2. This CDR3 contains 15 residues. The V and J ends lost 4 bases and 6 bases, in that order; junction bases with no gene match: 10. Germline V CDR1 and CDR2: MNHEY, SMNVEV (reference sequence). The CDR3 here is CASSWGGRMADTQYF. The CDR3 region has the DNA TGTGCCAGCAGTTGGGGCGGGAGAATGGCGGATACGCAGTATTTT.

The chain couples TRBV9 to TRBJ2-3, with a tentative D call TRBD1 (6 bases). Germline assignment: CDR1 SGDLS and CDR2 YYNGEE. The CDR3 consists of 15 residues. Trimming left V 3 bases short and J 3 bases short, with 14 bases between. The CDR3: CASSGHRDKTDTQYF. CDR3 nucleotide sequence: TGTGCCAGCAGCGGACACCGGGACAAGACAGATACGCAGTATTTT.

This clone showed up just a few times. The CDR3 region is CASSLVGARDTQYF. Here the CDR3 DNA reads TGCGCCAGCAGCTTGGTGGGGGCAAGAGATACGCAGTATTTT. The rearrangement joins TRBV5-1 to TRBJ2-3; D is perhaps TRBD1 (6 bases). Germline CDR1 reads SGHRS; CDR2 reads YFSETQ. Trimming left V 0 bases short and J 5 bases short, with 10 bases between. CDR3 length: 14 amino acids.

V gene TRBV19 combines with J gene TRBJ2-1; 8 bases align to TRBD2. Germline CDR1 and CDR2: LNHDA and SQIVND (reference sequence). CDR3 length equals 16 residues. The ends lost 3 bases at V and 9 bases at J; junction bases unmatched: 13. The CDR3 spells CASSIGGTSHKGEQFF. The CDR3 DNA sequence: TGTGCCAGTAGTATTGGCGGGACTAGTCATAAGGGTGAGCAGTTCTTC.

A single count supports this clone. The genes are TRBV7-8 and TRBJ2-3; D may be TRBD1 or TRBD2 (5 bases each). This CDR3 has 15 residues. With 8 bases removed from V and 5 bases from J, the gap between germline ends came to 20 bases. Per germline, CDR1 SGHVS and CDR2 FQNEAQ. CDR3 coding DNA: TGTGCCAGCTCCCAACCGGGGCATTTAGGAGATACGCAGTATTTT. It is translated as CASSQPGHLGDTQYF.

The chain combines TRBV30 with TRBJ2-3, with TRBD2 matching 7 bases. The CDR3 is 13 residues long. V lost 8 bases to trimming and J lost 0 bases; unmatched junction nucleotides: 5. CDR1 and CDR2 from the germline V gene are GTSNPN and SVGIG (reference sequence). DNA for the CDR3: TGTGCCGGGGACTACCGGAGCACAGATACGCAGTATTTT. As protein: CAGDYRSTDTQYF.

The rearrangement links TRBV5-6 to TRBJ1-3; 10 nucleotides line up with TRBD1. The CDR3 totals 16 residues. Germline V gives CDR1 SGHDT, CDR2 YYEEEE. J was trimmed by 4 bases and V by 4 bases; bases with no gene match: 8. The CDR3 region is CASSVDRGLLGNTIYF. DNA of the CDR3: TGTGCCAGCAGCGTAGACAGGGGGCTTCTCGGAAACACCATATATTTT.

The chain couples TRBV5-8 to TRBJ2-3; 8 positions match TRBD1. Germline assignment: CDR1 SGHTS and CDR2 YDEGEE. CDR3 size: 17 residues. V was pared by 2 bases and J by 5 bases, with 13 bases of the junction left unmatched. The CDR3 DNA reads TGTGCCAGCAGCTTTTCCCCATCGCAGGGGGCGAGAGATACGCAGTATTTT. Its protein is CASSFSPSQGARDTQYF.

This chain connects TRBV2 to TRBJ2-7; 14 bases fit TRBD2. CDR1 is SNHLY, CDR2 FYNNEI, per germline. CDR3 length: 17 amino acids. V lost 6 bases, J lost 3 bases, and 10 bases stayed unmatched. The CDR3 here is CASSSSAGTSGSYEQYF. The CDR3 nucleotides are TGTGCCAGCAGCTCCTCGGCGGGGACTAGCGGGAGCTACGAGCAGTACTTC.

The chain couples TRBV7-8 to TRBJ1-2, with D possibly TRBD1 on 6 matching bases. Deletions cut 4 bases from V and 7 bases from J, with 16 bases between. Germline V gene sequence: CDR1 SGHVS, CDR2 FQNEAQ. The CDR3 consists of 14 residues. In DNA form, the CDR3 reads TGTGCCAGCAGCTCAACTCGGGACAAAGGTGGCTACACCTTC. This codes for CASSSTRDKGGYTF. The complete variable domain, with remaining parts taken from reference TRBV7-8 and TRBJ1-2, reads GAGVSQSPRYKVAKRGQDVALRCDPISGHVSLFWYQQALGQGPEFLTYFQNEAQLDKSGLPSDRFFAERPEGSVSTLKIQRTQQEDSAVYLCASSSTRDKGGYTFGSGTRLTVV.

The V gene is TRBV7-9, the J gene TRBJ2-2; possibly TRBD2 for D (6 bases). The length of the CDR3 is 14 residues. Trimming removed 3 bases at V and 3 bases at J, with 8 bases between. Looked up from germline, CDR1 is SEHNR and CDR2 is FQNEAQ (reference sequence). CDR3 sequence (DNA): TGTGCCAGCAGCTTGGGGACTTACACCGGGGAGCTGTTTTTT. This gives the protein CASSLGTYTGELFF.

The V gene is TRBV11-3, the J gene TRBJ2-3, with D possibly TRBD1 on 5 matching bases. The CDR3 loop spans 13 amino acids. Trimming took 5 bases from V and 10 from J, leaving 16 bases between them. Germline CDR1 is SGHNT and CDR2 is YENEEA. For the CDR3, the DNA is TGTGCCAGCAGCCCCCTGGTAGGGGATGCGCAGTATTTT. Protein product: CASSPLVGDAQYF.

V usage is TRBV30 and J usage is TRBJ2-1; TRBD2 matches at 14 bases. Looked up from germline, CDR1 is GTSNPN and CDR2 is SVGIG (reference sequence). The CDR3 extends over 16 amino acids. The V and J ends lost 3 bases and 8 bases, in that order; junction bases with no gene match: 9. For the CDR3, the DNA is TGTGCCTGGAGGTCAGGACTAGCGGGAGGTGGCGATGAGCAGTTCTTC. Amino acid sequence: CAWRSGLAGGGDEQFF.

The chain recombines TRBV15 with TRBJ1-1; a weak D match, TRBD1 (5 bases). Germline lookup yields CDR1 LNHNV and CDR2 YYDKDF (reference sequence). V was trimmed by 0 bases and J by 4 bases, leaving 12 bases between them. CDR3 length: 15 residues. CDR3 in amino acids: CATSRDSGGGTEAFF. In nucleotides, the CDR3 is TGTGCCACCAGCAGAGATTCCGGCGGGGGCACTGAAGCTTTCTTT.

This clone was observed a handful of times. The CDR3 spells CALGRVGTEAFF. CDR3 nucleotide sequence: TGTGCCTTGGGGAGGGTGGGCACTGAAGCTTTCTTT. The chain links TRBV30 to TRBJ1-1; D is ambiguous. This CDR3 comprises 12 residues. The ends were cut back, 7 bases at V and 4 bases at J, with 13 bases in the middle. In germline, CDR1 is GTSNPN, CDR2 SVGIG (reference sequence). The whole variable domain, remainder taken from reference TRBV30 and TRBJ1-1, is SQTIHQWPATLVQPVGSPLSLECTVEGTSNPNLYWYRQAAGRGLQLLFYSVGIGQISSEVPQNLSASRPQDRQFILSSKKLLLSDSGFYLCALGRVGTEAFFGQGTRLTVV.

V gene TRBV11-2 combines with J gene TRBJ1-1, with 7 bases identical to TRBD1. The V and J ends lost 5 bases and 10 bases, in that order; junction bases with no gene match: 13. The germline V gene has CDR1 SGHAT and CDR2 FQNNGV. CDR3 size: 14 residues. CDR3 DNA sequence: TGTGCCAGCAGCCCAAACAGGGGCCTCCAACTAGCTTTCTTT. It encodes CASSPNRGLQLAFF.

This chain joins TRBV9 and TRBJ1-2, with TRBD1 matching 10 bases. The trim removed 3 bases at V and 4 bases at J, leaving 12 bases unmatched. This CDR3 spans 17 amino acids. In germline, CDR1 is SGDLS, CDR2 YYNGEE. The CDR3 region is CASSERPGTGEGYGYTF. The CDR3 DNA follows: TGTGCCAGCAGCGAGCGCCCGGGGACAGGGGAAGGCTATGGCTACACCTTC.

The CDR3 nucleotides are TGTGCCTGGGGCCCCCCGGGGGCGCTAGAGACCCAGTACTTC. Encoded protein: CAWGPPGALETQYF. V and J are TRBV30 and TRBJ2-5; either TRBD1 or TRBD2 may supply D (6 bases each). Trimming removed 5 bases from V and 4 bases from J, with 17 bases in between. The CDR3 consists of 14 residues. Germline V gene sequence: CDR1 GTSNPN, CDR2 SVGIG (reference sequence).